Listed below are T cell receptor beta chains from one sample, sequenced in a study of CD8+ T cells in alopecia areata. The repertoire was sequenced with immunoSEQ multiplex PCR; TCRdb's copy has only in-frame clones and lacks some. This table has under 150,000 clones, around three fifths appearing once. The material sequenced was CD4+ T cells sorted from blood, taken at week 24, from a patient treated with tofacitinib. Receptors were obtained from a human donor with alopecia areata. The CDR3 runs from the conserved cysteine through the conserved F or W. The D gene is left open where the match is weak. Clone size is shown for a subset of rows, as once, few, many or a class of expanded clone.

J: TRBJ1-1
D: .
V: TRBV7-9
length: 14
size: .
DNA: TGTGCCAGCAGCTTAACGAAGGGGAGCACTGAAGCTTTCTTT
CDR3: CASSLTKGSTEAFF

J: TRBJ2-1
D: TRBD1
V: TRBV7-2
length: 15
size: once
DNA: TGTGCCAGCTCCCAGGGACAGCCTTCCTACAATGAGCAGTTCTTC
CDR3: CASSQGQPSYNEQFF

J: TRBJ1-2
D: .
V: TRBV7-9
length: 13
size: medium-sized
DNA: TGTGCCAGCAGCTTAGCAGCAAACTATGGCTACACCTTC
CDR3: CASSLAANYGYTF

J: TRBJ1-2
D: .
V: TRBV9
length: 11
size: few
DNA: TGTGCCAGCAGCACCCCAGGTGGCTACACCTTC
CDR3: CASSTPGGYTF

J: TRBJ1-6
D: TRBD1
V: TRBV7-2
length: 14
size: few
DNA: TGTGCCAGCAGCCAACAGGGGGCCGACTCACCCCTCCACTTT
CDR3: CASSQQGADSPLHF

J: TRBJ2-1
D: TRBD2
V: TRBV2
length: 15
size: .
DNA: TGTGCCAGCAGTGACTTACTAGCGGCTTCCAATGAGCAGTTCTTC
CDR3: CASSDLLAASNEQFF

J: TRBJ2-3
D: TRBD2
V: TRBV4-3
length: 17
size: .
DNA: TGCGCCAGCAGCCATTGGACTAGCGGGGGTAGCACAGATACGCAGTATTTT
CDR3: CASSHWTSGGSTDTQYF

J: TRBJ2-7
D: .
V: TRBV15
length: 13
size: .
DNA: TGTGCCACCAGCAGAGATTTTGACTACGAGCAGTACTTC
CDR3: CATSRDFDYEQYF

J: TRBJ2-2
D: .
V: TRBV5-4
length: 13
size: once
DNA: TGTGCCAGCAGTCTAGAATACACCGGGGAGCTGTTTTTT
CDR3: CASSLEYTGELFF

J: TRBJ1-4
D: TRBD1
V: TRBV4-1
length: 15
size: .
DNA: TGCGCCAGCAGCCAAGATACAGGGGTGGGTGAAAAACTGTTTTTT
CDR3: CASSQDTGVGEKLFF

J: TRBJ1-4
D: TRBD1
V: TRBV15
length: 16
size: few
DNA: TGTGCCACCAGCCCTGGACAGGGGGCCTTTAATGAAAAACTGTTTTTT
CDR3: CATSPGQGAFNEKLFF

J: TRBJ2-7
D: TRBD1
V: TRBV11-2
length: 14
size: .
DNA: TGTGCCAGCAGCTCGGACAGGGGCCGCTACGAGCAGTACTTC
CDR3: CASSSDRGRYEQYF

J: TRBJ2-5
D: TRBD2
V: TRBV9
length: 15
size: .
DNA: TGTGCCAGCAGCGTAGCGGGGGGGCATCGGGAGACCCAGTACTTC
CDR3: CASSVAGGHRETQYF

J: TRBJ1-6
D: .
V: TRBV14
length: 10
size: few
DNA: TGTGCCAGCAACGAAGCACCCCTCCACTTT
CDR3: CASNEAPLHF

J: TRBJ2-1
D: .
V: TRBV7-2
length: 16
size: .
DNA: TGTGCCAGCAGCTTAATGACCGCATCGGTCGGGAATGAGCAGTTCTTC
CDR3: CASSLMTASVGNEQFF

J: TRBJ2-7
D: .
V: TRBV2
length: 9
size: once
DNA: TGTGCCAAGGGGGGTGAGCAGTACTTC
CDR3: CAKGGEQYF

J: TRBJ2-3
D: .
V: TRBV10-2
length: 11
size: few
DNA: TGCGCCAGCAGCTGGGCGGATACGCAGTATTTT
CDR3: CASSWADTQYF

J: TRBJ1-5
D: .
V: TRBV7-2
length: 12
size: .
DNA: TGTGCCAGCAGCCATGCGAGTCAGCCCCAGCATTTT
CDR3: CASSHASQPQHF

J: TRBJ1-2
D: .
V: TRBV29-1
length: 12
size: .
DNA: TGCAGCGTTGTAAACCAGGGGTCTGGCTACACCTTC
CDR3: CSVVNQGSGYTF

J: TRBJ2-1
D: TRBD2
V: TRBV5-6
length: 16
size: few
DNA: TGTGCCAGCAGCTTACTGGGACTAGCGGGGCACAATGAGCAGTTCTTC
CDR3: CASSLLGLAGHNEQFF

J: TRBJ2-1
D: .
V: TRBV11-1
length: 15
size: .
DNA: TGTGCCAGCAGTTATGATTGGCCCTCCTACAATGAGCAGTTCTTC
CDR3: CASSYDWPSYNEQFF

J: TRBJ2-1
D: .
V: TRBV7-9
length: 15
size: .
DNA: TGTGCCAGCAGCTACCCCCCGGGGGGCCCCAATGAGCAGTTCTTC
CDR3: CASSYPPGGPNEQFF

J: TRBJ1-1
D: .
V: TRBV29-1
length: 12
size: .
DNA: TGCAGCGCCGTACAGCAGAACACTGAAGCTTTCTTT
CDR3: CSAVQQNTEAFF

J: TRBJ1-1
D: TRBD1
V: TRBV27
length: 14
size: .
DNA: TGTGCCAGCAGTCCGACAGGGTTGTGGACTGAAGCTTTCTTT
CDR3: CASSPTGLWTEAFF

J: TRBJ1-6
D: .
V: TRBV5-4
length: 16
size: .
DNA: TGTGCCAGCAGTCTTGGACTGGCACAGGGAGGTTCACCCCTCCACTTT
CDR3: CASSLGLAQGGSPLHF

J: TRBJ1-1
D: .
V: TRBV29-1
length: 12
size: few
DNA: TGCAGCGTTGGAAGCGAAGGGCTGGAAGCTTTCTTT
CDR3: CSVGSEGLEAFF

J: TRBJ1-5
D: .
V: TRBV19
length: 17
size: few
DNA: TGTGCCAGTAGTAAGGTACGAGGGGATAAGAGCAATCAGCCCCAGCATTTT
CDR3: CASSKVRGDKSNQPQHF

J: TRBJ2-5
D: .
V: TRBV9
length: 12
size: few
DNA: TGTGCCAGCAGCGTAGCAGAGGGGACCCAGTACTTC
CDR3: CASSVAEGTQYF

J: TRBJ2-5
D: .
V: TRBV6-1
length: 14
size: .
DNA: TGTGCCAGCAGTCTACCCAGGGCCGGGGGGACCCAGTACTTC
CDR3: CASSLPRAGGTQYF

J: TRBJ1-4
D: .
V: TRBV27
length: 14
size: .
DNA: TGTGCCAGCGCGAAAGGAGGGGCCATCGAAAAACTGTTTTTT
CDR3: CASAKGGAIEKLFF

J: TRBJ2-1
D: .
V: TRBV2
length: 11
size: .
DNA: TGTGCCAGCAGTGAAGATAAAGAGGAGTTCTTC
CDR3: CASSEDKEEFF

J: TRBJ2-5
D: TRBD2
V: TRBV2
length: 13
size: .
DNA: TGTGCCAGCGGACTAGCGGACGGGGAGACCCAGTACTTC
CDR3: CASGLADGETQYF

J: TRBJ1-1
D: .
V: TRBV29-1
length: 14
size: .
DNA: TGCAGCGTTGAAGATTTGTACGGGTTAGCTGAAGCTTTCTTT
CDR3: CSVEDLYGLAEAFF

J: TRBJ2-7
D: TRBD1
V: TRBV18
length: 15
size: .
DNA: TGTGCCAGCTCACCACCGGACAGGAGCTCCTACGAGCAGTACTTC
CDR3: CASSPPDRSSYEQYF

J: TRBJ1-5
D: TRBD1
V: TRBV4-1
length: 16
size: .
DNA: TGCGCCAGCAGCCAAGAGACAGGGGGGATCAATCAGCCCCAGCATTTT
CDR3: CASSQETGGINQPQHF

J: TRBJ2-7
D: TRBD1
V: TRBV5-1
length: 14
size: few
DNA: TGCGCCAGCAGCACAGGACAGGGGGCCAACGAGCAGTACTTC
CDR3: CASSTGQGANEQYF

J: TRBJ2-1
D: .
V: TRBV29-1
length: 12
size: .
DNA: TGCAGCGTCGTCAGGGCCTACAATGAGCAGTTCTTC
CDR3: CSVVRAYNEQFF

J: TRBJ2-7
D: .
V: TRBV7-2
length: 14
size: .
DNA: TGTGCCAGCAGCTTAGGGACGGGGCCCTACGAGCAGTACTTC
CDR3: CASSLGTGPYEQYF

J: TRBJ2-1
D: .
V: TRBV9
length: 17
size: .
DNA: TGTGCCAGCAGCCCGATCAGAGGAGGACTCATCTACAATGAGCAGTTCTTC
CDR3: CASSPIRGGLIYNEQFF

J: TRBJ1-2
D: .
V: TRBV10-3
length: 13
size: .
DNA: TGTGCCATCAGTGCTCCAGGGCACTATGGCTACACCTTC
CDR3: CAISAPGHYGYTF

J: TRBJ2-2
D: .
V: TRBV2
length: 13
size: .
DNA: TGTGCCAGCAGTGGCCAGGGAACCGGGGAGCTGTTTTTT
CDR3: CASSGQGTGELFF

J: TRBJ1-4
D: .
V: TRBV29-1
length: 12
size: .
DNA: TGCAGCGTTGAGGGTGAGGGGGAAAAACTGTTTTTT
CDR3: CSVEGEGEKLFF

J: TRBJ2-6
D: .
V: TRBV10-3
length: 15
size: few
DNA: TGTGCCATCAGTGGCGGGAACTCTGGGGCCAACGTCCTGACTTTC
CDR3: CAISGGNSGANVLTF

J: TRBJ1-2
D: .
V: TRBV14
length: 15
size: once
DNA: TGTGCCAGCAGCCAAGATCTGATAGGAAACTATGGCTACACCTTC
CDR3: CASSQDLIGNYGYTF

J: TRBJ2-2
D: TRBD2
V: TRBV2
length: 14
size: .
DNA: TGTGCCGGGACGGGGACTAGCAGGACCGGGGAGCTGTTTTTT
CDR3: CAGTGTSRTGELFF

J: TRBJ1-6
D: .
V: TRBV30
length: 12
size: few
DNA: TGTGCCTGGAGTTGGAGGGCCTCACCCCTCCACTTT
CDR3: CAWSWRASPLHF

J: TRBJ1-6
D: .
V: TRBV5-1
length: 14
size: once
DNA: TGCGCCAGCACCCCCGACAGGAAGAATTCACCCCTCCACTTT
CDR3: CASTPDRKNSPLHF

J: TRBJ1-4
D: .
V: TRBV30
length: 13
size: .
DNA: TGTGCCTGGGCCCGGGTCTCCAATGAAAAACTGTTTTTT
CDR3: CAWARVSNEKLFF

J: TRBJ1-2
D: .
V: TRBV30
length: 13
size: .
DNA: TGTGCCTGGAGTGTACTCCCGGACGGTGGCTACACCTTC
CDR3: CAWSVLPDGGYTF

J: TRBJ2-1
D: .
V: TRBV6-5
length: 12
size: .
DNA: TGTGCCAGCACAGGGAGGGGGAATGAGCAGTTCTTC
CDR3: CASTGRGNEQFF

J: TRBJ2-7
D: TRBD2
V: TRBV5-4
length: 14
size: .
DNA: TGTGCCAGCAGCTACGGGGACTACTCCTACGAGCAGTACTTC
CDR3: CASSYGDYSYEQYF

J: TRBJ2-7
D: .
V: TRBV20-1
length: 11
size: .
DNA: TGCAGTGCTAGTGTCCGGGTCGAGCAGTACTTC
CDR3: CSASVRVEQYF